This T cell receptor (beta chain) was sequenced in a study of blood T cells in healthy people across ages (dated by TCRdb to 2013 to 2016). General notes on the study: In model experiments, template switching captured about one uniquely barcoded TCR beta cDNA molecule for every two T cells. Using deep sequencing normalized with unique cDNA molecular identifiers, the study measured how TCR beta repertoire diversity changes with age. Donors of different ages were randomly distributed across sequencing lanes to avoid experimental bias. Two additional independent replicas of 1 million unique cDNA reads from the same blood draw were analyzed for two donors (one aged 18 to 30 and one aged 80 or older). The donors were divided into four age groups: young (average roughly 17 years), middle-aged (approximately 39), aged (about 56) and long-lived (roughly 82). What the authors observed across the whole study: Because profiling used bulk unsorted PBMCs, naive and antigen-experienced compartments could not be compared conclusively. Estimates of total diversity based on one million sequenced T cells were considered lower bounds and underestimates. As age increased, observed TCR beta diversity per million T cells dropped in a roughly linear way, and a significant reduction was already evident by age around 41. The CMV infection status of donors was not known, potentially confounding age-related changes in expanded clonotypes. The long-lived group showed more naive CD4+ T cells, fewer expanded clones and increased TCR diversity than the aged group, suggesting age selection. Observed TCR beta diversity correlated strongly with the percentage of naive T cells measured by flow cytometry.

To note about this clonotype: The target of this receptor is not known. No base qualities exist here, and no much larger clone lies one base off it.

Trimming takes 0 bases from V and 5 bases from J, and the germline ends sit 6 bases apart. Inclusive of the bounding cysteine and phenylalanine, the CDR3 is 13 residues long. Only the CDR3 portion is preserved as DNA: 39 bases, with reading frame beginning at the first base. The germline V gene encodes CDR1 SGHRS and CDR2 YFSETQ. Libraries came from 5' RACE. The listed sequencing device is Illumina HiSeq 2500. A second PCR of about 7 to 12 cycles was run with a J-beta primer mix and a sample-barcoded 5' primer. Each TCR beta cDNA molecule received a unique molecular identifier from a template-switch 5' adaptor carrying 12 random nucleotides. Each sample yielded at least 2.5 million CDR3-containing paired-end reads. First-strand cDNA was synthesized from all RNA with the Mint cDNA synthesis kit, primed by a TRBC-specific oligonucleotide. All cDNA was treated with uracil-DNA glycosylase and then went through a first 18-cycle PCR with the universal primers M1SS and BC2_uni_R. On the authors' methods: Normalization of each sample was performed by random selection of 1 million high-quality reads, each carrying a distinct molecular identifier. Instead of being binned into consensus sequences, reads with shared molecular identifiers were discarded. MiTCR, set to a Q25 quality threshold and the strictest error-elimination algorithm, was used for CDR3 identification, clonotype clustering and error correction. A nonparametric unseen species model with Euler transformation was used to estimate a lower bound on total TCR beta diversity. Using fastp at Q25 and MiXCR, TCRdb reprocessed the public reads and kept productive beta chains. Each record represents a unique CDR3 protein, reported with the most common genes and DNA among its rows. V and J calls and clone size were set by TCRdb, not the authors. The sample contains under 950,000 distinct CDR3 sequences, roughly 20% of them found a single time. The ten largest clones represent about 22% of the sample.

The donors were under 40 Caucasian individuals from Russia, aged 6 to 90 years, who were systemically healthy. Approximately 9.7 milliliters of peripheral blood were drawn from each donor into EDTA-treated Vacutainer tubes. Ficoll-Paque density-gradient centrifugation was used to isolate PBMCs, with at least 7 million per sample. Total RNA was extracted from PBMCs with Trizol reagent, with at least 6 micrograms obtained per sample. Naive CD45RAhigh/CD27high T cell percentages were measured by flow cytometry on a PBMC aliquot from every donor. The TCR sequence derives from a man between 65 and 85 years old in good health. The specimen sequenced was blood. Rearrangement joined TRBV5-1 to TRBJ2-4; no D gene can be assigned with confidence. The CDR3 protein is CASSLEAQNIQYF. The DNA sequence reads TGCGCCAGCAGCTTGGAGGCTCAAAACATTCAGTACTTC.